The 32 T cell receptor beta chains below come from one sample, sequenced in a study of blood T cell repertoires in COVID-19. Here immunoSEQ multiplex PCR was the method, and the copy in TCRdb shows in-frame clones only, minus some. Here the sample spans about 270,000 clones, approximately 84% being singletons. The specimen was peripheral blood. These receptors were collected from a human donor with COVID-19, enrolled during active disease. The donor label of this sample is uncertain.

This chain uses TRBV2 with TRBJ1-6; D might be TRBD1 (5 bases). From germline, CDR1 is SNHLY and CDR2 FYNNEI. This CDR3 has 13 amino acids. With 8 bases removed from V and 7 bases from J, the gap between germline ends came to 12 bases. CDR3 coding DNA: TGTGCCAGCTCTAGGGGAACAAATTCACCCCTCCACTTT. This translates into CASSRGTNSPLHF.

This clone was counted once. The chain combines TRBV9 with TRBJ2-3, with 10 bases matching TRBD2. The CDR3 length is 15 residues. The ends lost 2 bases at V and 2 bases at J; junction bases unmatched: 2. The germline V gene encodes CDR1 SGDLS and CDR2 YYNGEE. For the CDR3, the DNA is TGTGCCAGCAGCGTCCTAGCGGGAGTCACAGATACGCAGTATTTT. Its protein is CASSVLAGVTDTQYF.

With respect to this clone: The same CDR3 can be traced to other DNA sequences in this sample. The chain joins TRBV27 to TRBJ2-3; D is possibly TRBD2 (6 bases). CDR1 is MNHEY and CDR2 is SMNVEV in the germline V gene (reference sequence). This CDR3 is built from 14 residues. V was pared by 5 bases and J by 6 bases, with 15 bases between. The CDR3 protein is CASSLSGGRDTQYF. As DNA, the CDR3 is TGTGCCAGCAGTCTTTCCGGAGGGAGGGATACGCAGTATTTT.

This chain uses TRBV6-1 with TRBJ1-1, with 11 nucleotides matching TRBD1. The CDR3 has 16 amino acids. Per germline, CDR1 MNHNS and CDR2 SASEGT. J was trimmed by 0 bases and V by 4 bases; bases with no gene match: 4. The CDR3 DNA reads TGTGCCAGCAGTGGGGACAGGGGGGCGATGAACACTGAAGCTTTCTTT. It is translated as CASSGDRGAMNTEAFF.

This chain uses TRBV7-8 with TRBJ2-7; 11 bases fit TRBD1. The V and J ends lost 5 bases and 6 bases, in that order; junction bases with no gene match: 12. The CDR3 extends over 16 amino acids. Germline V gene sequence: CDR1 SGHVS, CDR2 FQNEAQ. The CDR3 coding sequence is TGTGCCAGCAGCCCCAGGACCGGACAGGGGGCGGGCGAGCAGTACTTC. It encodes CASSPRTGQGAGEQYF.

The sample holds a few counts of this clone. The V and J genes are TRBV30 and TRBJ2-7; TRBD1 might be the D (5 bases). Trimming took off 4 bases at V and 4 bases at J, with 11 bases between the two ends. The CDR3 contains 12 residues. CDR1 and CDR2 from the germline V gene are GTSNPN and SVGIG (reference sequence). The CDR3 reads CAWTLGRYEQYF. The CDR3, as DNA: TGTGCCTGGACCCTGGGGCGGTACGAGCAGTACTTC.

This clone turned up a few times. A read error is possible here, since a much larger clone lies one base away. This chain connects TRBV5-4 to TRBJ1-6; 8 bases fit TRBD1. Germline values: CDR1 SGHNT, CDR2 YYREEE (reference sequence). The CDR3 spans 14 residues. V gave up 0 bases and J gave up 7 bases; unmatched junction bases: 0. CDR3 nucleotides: TGTGCCAGCAGCTTGGACAGGGGGAATTCACCCCTCCACTTT. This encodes CASSLDRGNSPLHF.

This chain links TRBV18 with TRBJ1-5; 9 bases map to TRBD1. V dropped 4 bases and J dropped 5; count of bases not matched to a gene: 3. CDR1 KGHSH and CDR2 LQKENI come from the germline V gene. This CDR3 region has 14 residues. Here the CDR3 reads CASSRQGGDQPQHF. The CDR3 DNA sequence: TGTGCCAGCTCACGACAGGGGGGAGATCAGCCCCAGCATTTT.

The CDR3 region has the DNA TGCGCCAGCAGCCGGTCCGGACAGGGGGCCCAAGAGACCCAGTACTTC. It yields the protein CASSRSGQGAQETQYF. This chain joins TRBV4-3 and TRBJ2-5; 11 nucleotides agree with TRBD1. Per the germline V gene, CDR1 is LGHNA and CDR2 is YSLEER. The CDR3 totals 16 residues. The trim removed 4 bases at V and 1 base at J, leaving 5 bases unmatched.

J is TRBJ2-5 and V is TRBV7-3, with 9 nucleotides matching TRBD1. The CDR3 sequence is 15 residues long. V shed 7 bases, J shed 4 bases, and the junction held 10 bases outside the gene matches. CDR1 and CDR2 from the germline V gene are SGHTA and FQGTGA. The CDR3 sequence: CASTQGDREGETQYF. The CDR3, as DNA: TGTGCCAGCACCCAAGGGGACAGGGAGGGAGAGACCCAGTACTTC.

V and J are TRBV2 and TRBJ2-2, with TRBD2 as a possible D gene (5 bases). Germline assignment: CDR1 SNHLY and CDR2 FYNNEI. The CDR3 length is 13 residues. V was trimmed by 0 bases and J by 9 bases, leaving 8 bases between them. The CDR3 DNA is TGTGCCAGCAGTGAAGCCCTAGCCTGGGAGCTGTTTTTT. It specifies CASSEALAWELFF.

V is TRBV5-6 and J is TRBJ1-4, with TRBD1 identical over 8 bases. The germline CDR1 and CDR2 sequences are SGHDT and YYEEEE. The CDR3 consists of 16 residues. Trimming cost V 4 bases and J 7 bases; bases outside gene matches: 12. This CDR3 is CASSPFRGQVGEKLFF. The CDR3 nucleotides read TGTGCCAGCAGCCCTTTTAGGGGACAGGTCGGTGAAAAACTGTTTTTT.

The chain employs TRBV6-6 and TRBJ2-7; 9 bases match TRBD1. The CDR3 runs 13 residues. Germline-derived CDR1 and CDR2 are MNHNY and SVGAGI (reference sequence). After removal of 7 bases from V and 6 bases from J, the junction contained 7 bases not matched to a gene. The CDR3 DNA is TGTGCCAGCACACGGGACAGGGAGGGCGAGCAGTACTTC. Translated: CASTRDREGEQYF.

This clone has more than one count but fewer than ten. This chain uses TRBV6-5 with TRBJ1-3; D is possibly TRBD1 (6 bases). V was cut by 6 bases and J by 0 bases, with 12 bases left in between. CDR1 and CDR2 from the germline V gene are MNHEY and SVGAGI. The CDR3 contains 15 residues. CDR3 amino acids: CASSLGGFSGNTIYF. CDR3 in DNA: TGTGCCAGCAGCCTAGGGGGTTTCTCTGGAAACACCATATATTTT.

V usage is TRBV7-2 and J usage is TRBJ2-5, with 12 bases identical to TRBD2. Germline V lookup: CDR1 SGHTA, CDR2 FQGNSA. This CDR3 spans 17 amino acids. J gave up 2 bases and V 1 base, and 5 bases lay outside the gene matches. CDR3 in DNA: TGTGCCAGCAGCTTAGTTGGCCTAGCGGGAGGGCAAGAGACCCAGTACTTC. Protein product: CASSLVGLAGGQETQYF.

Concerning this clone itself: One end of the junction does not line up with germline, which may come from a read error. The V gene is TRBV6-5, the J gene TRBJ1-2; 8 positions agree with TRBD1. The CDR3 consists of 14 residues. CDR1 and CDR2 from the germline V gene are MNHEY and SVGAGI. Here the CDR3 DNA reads TGTGCCAGCAGTCGCCCCGGCCAGGACAGGGATTCTCTATTC. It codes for CASSRPGQDRDSLF.

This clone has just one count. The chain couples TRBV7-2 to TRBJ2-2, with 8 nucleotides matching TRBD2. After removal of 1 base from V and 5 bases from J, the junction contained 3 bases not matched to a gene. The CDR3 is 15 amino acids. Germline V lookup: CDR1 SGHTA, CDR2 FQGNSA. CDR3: CASSLGLARTGELFF. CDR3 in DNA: TGTGCCAGCAGCTTAGGACTAGCGCGAACCGGGGAGCTGTTTTTT.

CDR3 loop: CASSSPGTGAGNTIYF. CDR3 DNA: TGTGCCAGCAGTTCCCCCGGGACAGGGGCTGGAAACACCATATATTTT. The rearrangement uses TRBV27 and TRBJ1-3, with 10 bases fitting TRBD1. Trimming cost V 4 bases and J 2 bases; bases outside gene matches: 5. The V gene's germline CDR1 is MNHEY and CDR2 SMNVEV (reference sequence). The CDR3 runs to 16 residues.

CDR3 DNA sequence: TGTGCCAGCAGCCCCCATCCAAACACAGATACGCAGTATTTT. Encoded protein: CASSPHPNTDTQYF. The J gene is TRBJ2-3, the V gene TRBV11-3; D unresolved. The V end lost 5 bases, the J end lost 2 bases, and 11 bases lay between the germline ends. The CDR3 is made up of 14 amino acids. CDR1 SGHNT and CDR2 YENEEA come from the germline V gene.

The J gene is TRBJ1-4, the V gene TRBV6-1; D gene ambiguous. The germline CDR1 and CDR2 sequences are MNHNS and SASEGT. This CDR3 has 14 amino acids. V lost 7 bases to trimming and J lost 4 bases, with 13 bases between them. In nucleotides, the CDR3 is TGTGCCAGCACCATCACCCGGGGTAATGAAAAACTGTTTTTT. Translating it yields CASTITRGNEKLFF.

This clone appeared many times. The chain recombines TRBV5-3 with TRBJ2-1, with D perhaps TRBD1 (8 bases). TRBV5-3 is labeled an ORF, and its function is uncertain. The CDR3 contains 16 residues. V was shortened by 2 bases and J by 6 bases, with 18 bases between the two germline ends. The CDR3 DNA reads TGTGCCAGAAGCTTAGAGACAGGGGAGGGGATCAATGAGCAGTTCTTC. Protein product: CARSLETGEGINEQFF.

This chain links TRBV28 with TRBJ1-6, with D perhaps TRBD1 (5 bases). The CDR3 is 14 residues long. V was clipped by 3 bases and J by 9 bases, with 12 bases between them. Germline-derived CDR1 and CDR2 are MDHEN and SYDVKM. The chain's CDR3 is CASSLGLLSSPLHF. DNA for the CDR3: TGTGCCAGCAGTTTGGGGCTTCTGAGTTCACCCCTCCACTTT.

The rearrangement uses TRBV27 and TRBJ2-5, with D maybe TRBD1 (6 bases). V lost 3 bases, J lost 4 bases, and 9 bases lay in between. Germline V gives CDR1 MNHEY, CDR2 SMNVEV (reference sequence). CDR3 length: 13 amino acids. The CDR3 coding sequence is TGTGCCAGCAGTTTGACAGGAGGAGAGACCCAGTACTTC. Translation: CASSLTGGETQYF.

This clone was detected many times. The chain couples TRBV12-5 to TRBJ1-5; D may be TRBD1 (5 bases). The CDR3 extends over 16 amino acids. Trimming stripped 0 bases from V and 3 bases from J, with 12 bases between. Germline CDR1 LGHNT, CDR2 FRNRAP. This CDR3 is CASGLVLGQNNQPQHF. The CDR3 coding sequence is TGTGCTAGTGGTTTGGTACTGGGGCAGAACAATCAGCCCCAGCATTTT.

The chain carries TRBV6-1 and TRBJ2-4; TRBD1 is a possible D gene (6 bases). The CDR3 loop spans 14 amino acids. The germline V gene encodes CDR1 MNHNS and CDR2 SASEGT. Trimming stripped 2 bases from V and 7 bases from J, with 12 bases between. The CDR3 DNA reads TGTGCCAGCAGTGAAAGCAAGGACAGCAACATTCAGTACTTC. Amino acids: CASSESKDSNIQYF.

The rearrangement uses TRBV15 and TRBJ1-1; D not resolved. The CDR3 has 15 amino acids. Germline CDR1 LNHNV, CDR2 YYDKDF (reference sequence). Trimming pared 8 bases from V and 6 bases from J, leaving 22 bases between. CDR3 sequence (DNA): TGTGCCACCCGACCACCAGACACCACGGGGTCTGAAGCTTTCTTT. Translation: CATRPPDTTGSEAFF.

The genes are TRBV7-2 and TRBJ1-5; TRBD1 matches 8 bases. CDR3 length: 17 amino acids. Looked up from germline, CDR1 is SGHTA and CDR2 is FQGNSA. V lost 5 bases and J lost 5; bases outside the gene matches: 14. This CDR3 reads CASSPSYGQGSYQPQHF. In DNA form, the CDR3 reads TGTGCCAGCAGCCCCTCCTACGGACAGGGATCTTATCAGCCCCAGCATTTT. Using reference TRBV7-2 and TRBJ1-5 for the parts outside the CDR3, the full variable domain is GAGVSQSPSNKVTEKGKDVELRCDPISGHTALYWYRQSLGQGLEFLIYFQGNSAPDKSGLPSDRFSAERTGGSVSTLTIQRTQQEDSAVYLCASSPSYGQGSYQPQHFGDGTRLSIL.

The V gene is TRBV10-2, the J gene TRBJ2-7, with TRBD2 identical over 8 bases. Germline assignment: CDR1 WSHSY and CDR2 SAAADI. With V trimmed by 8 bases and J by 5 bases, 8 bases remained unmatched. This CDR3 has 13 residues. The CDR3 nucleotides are TGCGCCAGCCGGACAGCGGGAGTTAACGAGCAGTACTTC. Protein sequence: CASRTAGVNEQYF.

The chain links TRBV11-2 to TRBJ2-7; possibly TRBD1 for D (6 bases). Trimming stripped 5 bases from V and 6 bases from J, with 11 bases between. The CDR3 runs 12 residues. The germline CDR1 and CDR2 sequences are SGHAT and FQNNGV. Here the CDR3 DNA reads TGTGCCAGCAGCCTAACAGGGATCGAGCAGTACTTC. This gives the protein CASSLTGIEQYF.

The CDR3 loop is CASSIRQGGTEAFF. Written as DNA, the CDR3 is TGTGCCAGTAGTATCCGACAGGGAGGCACTGAAGCTTTCTTT. The chain is built from TRBV19 and TRBJ1-1; 7 bases match TRBD1. Trimming at V came to 3 bases and at J to 4 bases, leaving 5 bases not matched to a gene. CDR1 and CDR2 from the germline V gene are LNHDA and SQIVND (reference sequence). The CDR3 has 14 amino acids.

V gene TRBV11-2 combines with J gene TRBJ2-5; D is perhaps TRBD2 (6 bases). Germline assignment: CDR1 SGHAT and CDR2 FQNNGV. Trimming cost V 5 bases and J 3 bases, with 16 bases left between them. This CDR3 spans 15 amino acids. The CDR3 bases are TGTGCCAGCAGCCCAAATGGGGGAGGAAAAGAGACCCAGTACTTC. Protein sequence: CASSPNGGGKETQYF.

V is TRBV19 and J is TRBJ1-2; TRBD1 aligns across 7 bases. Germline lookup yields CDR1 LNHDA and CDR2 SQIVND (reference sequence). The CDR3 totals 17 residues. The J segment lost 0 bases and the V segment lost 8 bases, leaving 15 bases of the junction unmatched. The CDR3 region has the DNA TGTGCCAGTCAGGCTATCCGGGACAGCGCCTCTAACTATGGCTACACCTTC. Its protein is CASQAIRDSASNYGYTF.